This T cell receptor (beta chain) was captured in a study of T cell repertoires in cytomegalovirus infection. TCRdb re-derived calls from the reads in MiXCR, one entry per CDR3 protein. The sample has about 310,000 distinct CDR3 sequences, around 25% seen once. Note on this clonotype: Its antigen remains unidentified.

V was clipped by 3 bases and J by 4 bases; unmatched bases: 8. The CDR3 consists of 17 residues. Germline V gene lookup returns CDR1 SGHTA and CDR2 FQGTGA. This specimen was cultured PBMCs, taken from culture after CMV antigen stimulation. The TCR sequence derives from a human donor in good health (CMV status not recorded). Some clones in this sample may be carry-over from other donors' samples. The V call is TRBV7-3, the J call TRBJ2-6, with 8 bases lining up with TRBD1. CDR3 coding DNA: TGTGCCAGCAGCTTTCCGACAGGGGCTAAAGGGGCCAACGTCCTGACTTTC. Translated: CASSFPTGAKGANVLTF. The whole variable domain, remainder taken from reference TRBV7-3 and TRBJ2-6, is GAGVSQTPSNKVTEKGKYVELRCDPISGHTALYWYRQSLGQGPEFLIYFQGTGAADDSGLPNDRFFAVRPEGSVSTLKIQRTERGDSAVYLCASSFPTGAKGANVLTFGAGSRLTVL.